The 27 T cell receptor beta chains reported below all come from one sample, sequenced in a study of blood T cell repertoires in COVID-19. The assay was immunoSEQ multiplex PCR, and TCRdb's table has in-frame clones only and misses some. Among almost 50,000 clones, approximately 70% were seen once, and the ten largest hold roughly 10%. The source material was peripheral blood. The receptor set was obtained from a woman between 65 and 79 years old with acute or convalescent COVID-19.

This clone has more than one count but fewer than ten. This chain joins TRBV5-1 and TRBJ1-1, with D unresolved. Germline lookup yields CDR1 SGHRS and CDR2 YFSETQ. Trimming removed 4 bases at V and 3 bases at J, with 13 bases between. There are 14 residues in the CDR3. CDR3 region: CASSPWAAYTEAFF. DNA of the CDR3: TGCGCCAGCAGCCCTTGGGCAGCCTACACTGAAGCTTTCTTT.

V gene TRBV11-2 combines with J gene TRBJ2-3; 8 bases map to TRBD2. The V gene's germline CDR1 is SGHAT and CDR2 FQNNGV. V lost 4 bases and J lost 6; bases outside the gene matches: 18. This CDR3 is built from 18 residues. CDR3 DNA sequence: TGTGCCAGCAGCTCCTCGTTGGGAAGCGGGAGAGGGTCCGATACGCAGTATTTT. This sequence encodes CASSSSLGSGRGSDTQYF. Full variable domain (missing parts from reference TRBV11-2 and TRBJ2-3): EAGVAQSPRYKIIEKRQSVAFWCNPISGHATLYWYQQILGQGPKLLIQFQNNGVVDDSQLPKDRFSAERLKGVDSTLKIQPAKLEDSAVYLCASSSSLGSGRGSDTQYFGPGTRLTVL.

In its sample, this clone was seen a few times. CDR3: CASSRQVLTNEKLFF. In DNA form, the CDR3 reads TGTGCCAGTAGTCGACAGGTTTTAACTAATGAAAAACTGTTTTTT. The rearrangement joins TRBV19 to TRBJ1-4; D perhaps matches TRBD1 (6 bases). The germline V gene encodes CDR1 LNHDA and CDR2 SQIVND (reference sequence). The CDR3 spans 15 residues. V shed 5 bases and J shed 1 base, with 11 bases lying between them.

This clone has a handful of counts. This chain links TRBV28 with TRBJ1-2; D may be TRBD1 (6 bases). Germline V lookup: CDR1 MDHEN, CDR2 SYDVKM. CDR3 length: 14 amino acids. Trimming pared 3 bases from V and 2 bases from J, leaving 10 bases between. The CDR3 is CASSFLGQNYGYTF. The CDR3 DNA reads TGTGCCAGCAGTTTCCTAGGACAGAACTATGGCTACACCTTC.

A single count supports this clone. The chain uses TRBV30 and TRBJ1-5; tentatively, D is TRBD1 (5 bases). Looked up from germline, CDR1 is GTSNPN and CDR2 is SVGIG (reference sequence). Trimming stripped 1 base from V and 7 bases from J, with 17 bases between. The CDR3 totals 15 residues. In DNA, the CDR3 is TGTGCCTGGAGTGCCTACGGAGGGGCAGGGCAGCCCCAGCATTTT. Translation gives CAWSAYGGAGQPQHF. Filled out from reference TRBV30 and TRBJ1-5, the complete variable domain reads SQTIHQWPATLVQPVGSPLSLECTVEGTSNPNLYWYRQAAGRGLQLLFYSVGIGQISSEVPQNLSASRPQDRQFILSSKKLLLSDSGFYLCAWSAYGGAGQPQHFGDGTRLSIL.

This clone was observed once. CDR3 sequence reads: CASSQVLTSDTQYF. CDR3 sequence (DNA): TGTGCCAGCAGCCAAGTATTGACATCAGATACGCAGTATTTT. The chain employs TRBV3-1 (or the pseudogene TRBV3-2) and TRBJ2-3; D gene ambiguous. The germline V and J ends were trimmed by 1 base and 4 bases, with 9 bases remaining between them. Germline lookup yields CDR1 LGHDT and CDR2 YNNKEL (reference sequence). The CDR3 length is 14 residues.

The rearrangement joins TRBV11-2 to TRBJ1-1, with D possibly TRBD1 on 6 matching bases. Germline V CDR1 and CDR2: SGHAT, FQNNGV. The V end was cut by 3 bases, the J end by 8 bases, with 13 bases between. The CDR3 runs 13 residues. The DNA of the CDR3 is TGTGCCAGCAGCTTTTCTGGACAGTTAGAAGCTTTCTTT. This translates into CASSFSGQLEAFF. Together with reference TRBV11-2 and TRBJ1-1, the CDR3 gives the full variable domain: EAGVAQSPRYKIIEKRQSVAFWCNPISGHATLYWYQQILGQGPKLLIQFQNNGVVDDSQLPKDRFSAERLKGVDSTLKIQPAKLEDSAVYLCASSFSGQLEAFFGQGTRLTVV.

This sequence joins TRBV30 and TRBJ1-5, with 10 nucleotides matching TRBD1. CDR1 and CDR2 from the germline V gene are GTSNPN and SVGIG (reference sequence). Trimming removed 2 bases from V and 6 bases from J; junction bases left unmatched: 4. The CDR3 is made up of 14 amino acids. CDR3 in amino acids: CAWSRQGAFQPQHF. The CDR3 nucleotides read TGTGCCTGGAGTCGACAGGGGGCCTTTCAGCCCCAGCATTTT.

The rearrangement uses TRBV5-1 and TRBJ2-7; D unclear. V lost 0 bases and J 3 bases, leaving 7 bases between the germline ends. Germline V lookup: CDR1 SGHRS, CDR2 YFSETQ. The CDR3 sequence is 13 residues long. The chain's CDR3 is CASSLDGNYEQYF. Written as DNA, the CDR3 is TGCGCCAGCAGCTTGGACGGTAACTACGAGCAGTACTTC.

The table lists this clone with a few counts. This rearrangement joins TRBV6-5 to TRBJ2-2; 11 positions match TRBD2. CDR1 is MNHEY, CDR2 SVGAGI, per germline. CDR3 length: 15 residues. J gave up 5 bases and V 6 bases, and 5 bases lay outside the gene matches. The chain's CDR3 is CASRMGTSGTGELFF. For the CDR3, the DNA is TGTGCCAGCAGAATGGGGACTAGCGGTACCGGGGAGCTGTTTTTT.

This chain uses TRBV2 with TRBJ1-1, with D uncertain. V lost 5 bases, J lost 4 bases, and 29 bases lay in between. Germline values: CDR1 SNHLY, CDR2 FYNNEI. This CDR3 comprises 19 residues. CDR3 coding DNA: TGTGCCAGCAGTCCTAATTGGTTGCTCAGGAGGGAAGAGGGCACTGAAGCTTTCTTT. Its translation is CASSPNWLLRREEGTEAFF.

This clone was seen more than once but under ten times. The chain is built from TRBV7-9 and TRBJ2-1, with TRBD2 identical over 7 bases. V dropped 3 bases and J dropped 6; count of bases not matched to a gene: 8. This CDR3 region has 15 residues. Germline-derived CDR1 and CDR2 are SEHNR and FQNEAQ (reference sequence). The CDR3 coding sequence is TGTGCCAGCAGCTTTCCAGGGAGGGTTGGCAATGAGCAGTTCTTC. Translating it yields CASSFPGRVGNEQFF.

The chain has TRBV5-4 and TRBJ1-4, with D tentatively TRBD1 (6 bases). The ends were cut back, 4 bases at V and 8 bases at J, with 18 bases in the middle. Germline V gene data show CDR1 as SGHNT and CDR2 as YYREEE (reference sequence). The CDR3 covers 15 residues. The DNA of the CDR3 is TGTGCCAGCAGCCAGGATCAGGGGTTGGACGAAAAACTGTTTTTT. It codes for CASSQDQGLDEKLFF.

V usage is TRBV6-1 and J usage is TRBJ2-5, with 7 bases aligning to TRBD2. The trim removed 1 base at V and 2 bases at J, leaving 13 bases unmatched. CDR3 length equals 18 residues. CDR1 MNHNS and CDR2 SASEGT come from the germline V gene. The CDR3 reads CASSEEFGLVKLQETQYF. CDR3 bases: TGTGCCAGCAGTGAAGAGTTCGGACTAGTGAAATTACAAGAGACCCAGTACTTC.

The rearrangement links TRBV6-2 or TRBV6-3 to TRBJ1-2, with D perhaps TRBD1 (5 bases). The CDR3 contains 15 residues. V lost 0 bases and J 3 bases, leaving 11 bases between the germline ends. Germline loops: CDR1 MNHEY, CDR2 SVGEGT. The CDR3 nucleotides read TGTGCCAGCAGTTACTCGAGTAGGGGTGACTATGGCTACACCTTC. It codes for CASSYSSRGDYGYTF.

This clone was detected a few times. The rearrangement uses TRBV5-1 and TRBJ2-7, with 7 bases fitting TRBD1. There are 17 residues in the CDR3. Germline CDR1 reads SGHRS; CDR2 reads YFSETQ. V was clipped by 4 bases and J by 5 bases; unmatched bases: 18. CDR3 in amino acids: CASSPGRATGNGHEQYF. The CDR3 DNA is TGCGCCAGCAGCCCAGGACGGGCGACAGGGAACGGCCACGAGCAGTACTTC.

The chain is built from TRBV5-1 and TRBJ1-4; TRBD1 matches 7 bases. V lost 5 bases, J lost 3 bases, and 7 bases stayed unmatched. Germline CDR1 reads SGHRS; CDR2 reads YFSETQ. There are 15 residues in the CDR3. CDR3 in amino acids: CASRADGTANEKLFF. The CDR3, as DNA: TGCGCCAGCAGGGCCGATGGGACAGCTAATGAAAAACTGTTTTTT.

The V and J genes are TRBV19 and TRBJ1-4, with a weak D call TRBD1 (6 bases). Germline CDR1 is LNHDA and CDR2 is SQIVND (reference sequence). Trimming cost V 5 bases and J 3 bases, with 10 bases left between them. This CDR3 comprises 14 residues. The CDR3 reads CASSRGQSNEKLFF. DNA for the CDR3: TGTGCCAGTAGTCGTGGACAGTCTAATGAAAAACTGTTTTTT.

This clone was observed a handful of times. The chain uses TRBV6-5 and TRBJ1-1, with D perhaps TRBD1 (5 bases). The CDR3 extends over 15 amino acids. Trimming left V 2 bases short and J 1 base short, with 11 bases between. Per the germline V gene, CDR1 is MNHEY and CDR2 is SVGAGI. CDR3 sequence: CASSYRRGRNTEAFF. CDR3 sequence (DNA): TGTGCCAGCAGTTACCGGAGGGGTAGGAACACTGAAGCTTTCTTT.

The rearrangement joins TRBV5-1 to TRBJ2-1; maybe TRBD1 (5 bases). CDR1 and CDR2 from the germline V gene are SGHRS and YFSETQ. The CDR3 has 15 residues. Trimming shortened V by 1 base and J by 4 bases, and 12 bases separated the two germline ends. CDR3 region: CASSLTGENYNEQFF. The CDR3, as DNA: TGCGCCAGCAGCTTGACAGGAGAGAATTACAATGAGCAGTTCTTC.

The chain uses TRBV28 and TRBJ2-5; 9 positions agree with TRBD2. In germline, CDR1 is MDHEN, CDR2 SYDVKM. CDR3 size: 16 residues. After removal of 7 bases from V and 3 bases from J, the junction contained 12 bases not matched to a gene. CDR3: CASNPNTRLAEETQYF. CDR3 DNA: TGTGCCAGCAATCCGAATACCCGACTAGCGGAAGAGACCCAGTACTTC.

This clone has only one observation. The chain recombines TRBV6-5 with TRBJ2-4, with D unclear. Germline loops: CDR1 MNHEY, CDR2 SVGAGI. The V end lost 7 bases, the J end lost 1 base, and 11 bases lay between the germline ends. The CDR3 covers 14 residues. The CDR3 protein is CASTDFGAKNIQYF. In nucleotides, the CDR3 is TGTGCCAGCACCGACTTCGGGGCCAAAAACATTCAGTACTTC.

This clone was seen a handful of times. The rearrangement joins TRBV19 to TRBJ1-5, with no clear D. The CDR3 spans 14 residues. Germline CDR1 reads LNHDA; CDR2 reads SQIVND (reference sequence). Trimming stripped 3 bases from V and 2 bases from J, with 8 bases between. CDR3 nucleotide sequence: TGTGCCAGTAGTATTACGGGAGGCAATCAGCCCCAGCATTTT. This sequence encodes CASSITGGNQPQHF.

The genes are TRBV10-3 and TRBJ2-1; TRBD2 matches 11 bases. Trimming at V came to 0 bases and at J to 4 bases, leaving 5 bases not matched to a gene. Germline assignment: CDR1 ENHRY and CDR2 SYGVKD. This CDR3 has 17 residues. The CDR3 loop is CAISESQGTSGYNEQFF. CDR3 nucleotides: TGTGCCATCAGTGAGTCGCAAGGGACTAGCGGATACAATGAGCAGTTCTTC.

This chain joins TRBV6-5 and TRBJ2-5; D perhaps matches TRBD1 (6 bases). This CDR3 region has 13 residues. Deletions cut 2 bases from V and 5 bases from J, with 9 bases between. CDR1 and CDR2 from the germline V gene are MNHEY and SVGAGI. The CDR3 DNA is TGTGCCAGCAGTTACGGGGGCAGGGAGACCCAGTACTTC. It specifies CASSYGGRETQYF.

This rearrangement joins TRBV6-6 to TRBJ2-2; 11 bases match TRBD2. J lost 1 base, V lost 6 bases, and 4 bases had no gene match. The CDR3 is 16 residues long. From germline, CDR1 is MNHNY and CDR2 SVGAGI (reference sequence). The CDR3 DNA reads TGTGCCAGCAGACCCGGGACTAGCGGGAACACCGGGGAGCTGTTTTTT. It yields the protein CASRPGTSGNTGELFF.

This clone occurred once. The V and J genes are TRBV7-8 and TRBJ2-7; 12 positions match TRBD1. The length of the CDR3 is 14 residues. Germline V gene data show CDR1 as SGHVS and CDR2 as FQNEAQ. With V trimmed by 3 bases and J by 6 bases, 3 bases remained unmatched. The CDR3 coding sequence is TGTGCCAGCAGCTTGGGACAGGGGGCTATCGAGCAGTACTTC. Translated: CASSLGQGAIEQYF.